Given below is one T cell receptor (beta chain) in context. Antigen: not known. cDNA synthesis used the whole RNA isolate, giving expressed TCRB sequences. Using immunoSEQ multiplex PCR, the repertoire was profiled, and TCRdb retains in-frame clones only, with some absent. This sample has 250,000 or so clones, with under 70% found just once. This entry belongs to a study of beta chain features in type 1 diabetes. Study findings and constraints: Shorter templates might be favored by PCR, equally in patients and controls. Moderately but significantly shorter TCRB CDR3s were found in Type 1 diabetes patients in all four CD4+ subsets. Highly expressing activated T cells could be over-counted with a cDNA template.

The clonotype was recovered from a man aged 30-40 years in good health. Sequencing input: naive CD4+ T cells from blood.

CDR3 region: CSAPGETQYF. In nucleotides, the CDR3 is TGCAGTGCCCCCGGAGAGACCCAGTACTTC. The rearrangement uses TRBV20-1 and TRBJ2-5; D gene uncertain. V was pared by 6 bases and J by 4 bases, with 6 bases between. Per germline, CDR1 DFQATT and CDR2 SNEGSKA (reference sequence). The CDR3 sequence is 10 residues long.